This TCR beta chain was sequenced for a study of T-cell reconstitution after alpha-beta-depleted transplantation in children. Regarding the study as a whole: Elevated TCRbeta diversity at day 60 was traced, in some patients, to surviving recipient T cells and thymic progenitors.

Library preparation (for TCRbeta) was performed with unique molecular identifiers. TCRdb re-analysed the PCR reads in MiXCR, keeping a single row per CDR3 protein. The sample holds fewer than 150,000 distinct CDR3 sequences, 9.5% to 10% seen once. Unmatched junction bases numbered 6, after V lost 4 bases and J lost 4 bases. The CDR3 consists of 15 residues. Germline V gene data show CDR1 as LGHNT and CDR2 as FRNRAP. This clonotype was seen more than once but under ten times. Its antigen is unidentified. Here the sequenced sample was PBMCs, mostly from graft donor cells, taken 180 days after TCRalphabeta/CD19-depleted stem cell transplant. This chain links TRBV12-5 with TRBJ2-2; the match to TRBD2 covers 7 bases. This TCR came from a girl younger than two who had a stem cell transplant for combined immunodeficiency, so the T cells may come from the graft donor. In DNA, the CDR3 is TGTGCTAGTGGTTGGGAGGGGCCAAGCACCGGGGAGCTGTTTTTT. This translates into CASGWEGPSTGELFF.